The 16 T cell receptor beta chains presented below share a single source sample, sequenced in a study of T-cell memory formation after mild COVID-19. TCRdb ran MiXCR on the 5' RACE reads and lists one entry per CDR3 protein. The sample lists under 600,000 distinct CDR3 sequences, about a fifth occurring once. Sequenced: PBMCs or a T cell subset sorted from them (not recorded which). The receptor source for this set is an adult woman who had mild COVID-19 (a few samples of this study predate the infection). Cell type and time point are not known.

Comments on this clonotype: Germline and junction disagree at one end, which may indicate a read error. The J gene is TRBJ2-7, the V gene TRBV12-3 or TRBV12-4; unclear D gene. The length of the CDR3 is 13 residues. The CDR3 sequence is CASSSLLSSEQYF. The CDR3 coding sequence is TGTGCCAGCAGTTCTCTACTCTCCTCCGAGCAGTACTTC.

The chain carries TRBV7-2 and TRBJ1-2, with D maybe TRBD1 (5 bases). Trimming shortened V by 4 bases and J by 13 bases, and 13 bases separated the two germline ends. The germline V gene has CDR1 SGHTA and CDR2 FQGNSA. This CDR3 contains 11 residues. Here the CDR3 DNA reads TGTGCCAGCAGCTCAGGGATTCTATGCACCTTC. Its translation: CASSSGILCTF. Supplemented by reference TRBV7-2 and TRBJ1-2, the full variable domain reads GAGVSQSPSNKVTEKGKDVELRCDPISGHTALYWYRQSLGQGLEFLIYFQGNSAPDKSGLPSDRFSAERTGGSVSTLTIQRTQQEDSAVYLCASSSGILCTFGSGTRLTVV.

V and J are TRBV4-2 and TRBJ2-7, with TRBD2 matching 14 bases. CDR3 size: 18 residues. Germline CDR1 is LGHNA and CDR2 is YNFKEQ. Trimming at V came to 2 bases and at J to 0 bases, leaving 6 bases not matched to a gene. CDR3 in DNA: TGTGCCAGCAGCCAATTGACTAGCGGGAGGGCGGGCTCCTACGAGCAGTACTTC. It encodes CASSQLTSGRAGSYEQYF.

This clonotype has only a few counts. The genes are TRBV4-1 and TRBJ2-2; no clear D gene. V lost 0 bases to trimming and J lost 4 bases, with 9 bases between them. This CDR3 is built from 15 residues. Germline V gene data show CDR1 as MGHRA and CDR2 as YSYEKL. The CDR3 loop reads CASSQEGPRTGELFF. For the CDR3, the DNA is TGCGCCAGCAGCCAAGAAGGGCCACGCACCGGGGAGCTGTTTTTT.

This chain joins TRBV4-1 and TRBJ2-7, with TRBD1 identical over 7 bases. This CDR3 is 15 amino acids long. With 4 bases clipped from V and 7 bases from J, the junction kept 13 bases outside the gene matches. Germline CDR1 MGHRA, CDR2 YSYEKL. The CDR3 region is CASSLGTDILQEQYF. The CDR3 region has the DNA TGCGCCAGCAGCCTTGGGACAGACATCTTACAGGAGCAGTACTTC.

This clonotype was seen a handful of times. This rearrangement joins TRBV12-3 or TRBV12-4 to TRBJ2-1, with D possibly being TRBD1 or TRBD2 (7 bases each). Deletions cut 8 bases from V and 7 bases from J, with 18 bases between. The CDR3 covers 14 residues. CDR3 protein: CASCQGGVWNEQFF. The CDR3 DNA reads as TGTGCCAGCTGCCAGGGGGGGGTCTGGAATGAGCAGTTCTTC.

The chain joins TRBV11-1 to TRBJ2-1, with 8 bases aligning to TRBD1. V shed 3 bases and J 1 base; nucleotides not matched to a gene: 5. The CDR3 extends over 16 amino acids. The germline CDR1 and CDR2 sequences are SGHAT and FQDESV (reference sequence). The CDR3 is CASSFQGAQSYNEQFF. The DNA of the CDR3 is TGTGCCAGCAGCTTTCAGGGGGCCCAGTCCTACAATGAGCAGTTCTTC.

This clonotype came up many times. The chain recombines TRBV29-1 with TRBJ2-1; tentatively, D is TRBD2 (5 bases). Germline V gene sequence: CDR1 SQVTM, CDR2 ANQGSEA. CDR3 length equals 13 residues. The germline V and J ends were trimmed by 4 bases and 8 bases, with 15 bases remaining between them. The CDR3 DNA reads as TGCAGCGTTGGGAGGCCCGTGCGGTATGAGCAGTTCTTC. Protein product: CSVGRPVRYEQFF.

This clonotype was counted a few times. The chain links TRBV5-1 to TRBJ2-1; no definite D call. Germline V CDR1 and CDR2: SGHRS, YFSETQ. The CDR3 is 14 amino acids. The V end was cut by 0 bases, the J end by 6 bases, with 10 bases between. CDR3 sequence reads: CASSLGQSLNEQFF. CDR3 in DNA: TGCGCCAGCAGCTTGGGACAATCCCTCAATGAGCAGTTCTTC.

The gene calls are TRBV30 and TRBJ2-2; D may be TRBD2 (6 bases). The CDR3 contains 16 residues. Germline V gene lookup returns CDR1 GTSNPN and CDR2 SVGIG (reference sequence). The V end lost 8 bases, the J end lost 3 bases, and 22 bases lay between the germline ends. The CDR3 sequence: CALGAGLTHHTGELFF. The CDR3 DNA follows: TGTGCCCTAGGAGCCGGACTAACCCATCACACCGGGGAGCTGTTTTTT.

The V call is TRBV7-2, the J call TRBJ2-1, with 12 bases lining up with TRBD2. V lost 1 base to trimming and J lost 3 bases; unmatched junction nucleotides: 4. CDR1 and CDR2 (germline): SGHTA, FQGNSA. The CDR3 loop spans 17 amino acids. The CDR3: CASSLVSSGGVYNEQFF. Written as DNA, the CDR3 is TGTGCCAGCAGCTTAGTGTCTAGCGGGGGGGTCTACAATGAGCAGTTCTTC. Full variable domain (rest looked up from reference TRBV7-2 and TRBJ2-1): GAGVSQSPSNKVTEKGKDVELRCDPISGHTALYWYRQSLGQGLEFLIYFQGNSAPDKSGLPSDRFSAERTGGSVSTLTIQRTQQEDSAVYLCASSLVSSGGVYNEQFFGPGTRLTVL.

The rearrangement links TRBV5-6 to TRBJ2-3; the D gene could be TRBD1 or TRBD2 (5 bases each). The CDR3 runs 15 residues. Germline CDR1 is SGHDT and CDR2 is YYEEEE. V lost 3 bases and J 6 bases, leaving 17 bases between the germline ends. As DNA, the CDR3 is TGTGCCAGCAGCTGGGGACCGACCCTCAGGGATACGCAGTATTTT. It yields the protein CASSWGPTLRDTQYF.

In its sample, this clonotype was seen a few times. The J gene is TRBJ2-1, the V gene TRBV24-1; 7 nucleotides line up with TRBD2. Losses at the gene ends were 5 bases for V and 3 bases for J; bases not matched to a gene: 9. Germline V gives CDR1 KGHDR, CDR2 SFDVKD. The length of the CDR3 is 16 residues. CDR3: CATSGNQRGFYNEQFF. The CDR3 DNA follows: TGTGCCACCAGTGGAAATCAGCGGGGATTCTACAATGAGCAGTTCTTC.

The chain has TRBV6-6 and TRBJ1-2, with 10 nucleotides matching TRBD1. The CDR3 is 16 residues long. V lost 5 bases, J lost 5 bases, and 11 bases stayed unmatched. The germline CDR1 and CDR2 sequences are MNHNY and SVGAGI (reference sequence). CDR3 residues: CASSPRQGALNYGYTF. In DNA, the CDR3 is TGTGCCAGCAGTCCCCGACAGGGGGCATTAAATTATGGCTACACCTTC.

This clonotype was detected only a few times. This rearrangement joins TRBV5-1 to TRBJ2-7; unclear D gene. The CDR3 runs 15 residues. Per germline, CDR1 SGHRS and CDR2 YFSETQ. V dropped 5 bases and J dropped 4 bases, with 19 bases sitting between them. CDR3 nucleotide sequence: TGCGCCAGCAGAATGTGGGGAACGGTAGAATACGAGCAGTACTTC. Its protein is CASRMWGTVEYEQYF.

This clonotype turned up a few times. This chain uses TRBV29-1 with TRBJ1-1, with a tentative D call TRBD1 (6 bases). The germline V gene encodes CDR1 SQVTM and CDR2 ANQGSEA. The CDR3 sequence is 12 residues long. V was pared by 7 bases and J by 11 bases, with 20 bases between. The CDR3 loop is CSAGPGQPAAFF. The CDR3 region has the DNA TGCAGCGCCGGTCCTGGACAGCCTGCCGCTTTCTTT.